The 12 T cell receptor beta chains in this list originate from one sample, sequenced in a study of T cell responses to AZD1222 COVID-19 vaccine. The table came from immunoSEQ multiplex PCR; TCRdb's copy has only in-frame clones and leaves some out. The top ten clones hold less than 1% of a sample with around 140,000 clones, just over 90% of them seen once. The sample here was peripheral blood, taken on day 0 of MenACWY control vaccination. Every receptor here comes from an adult in good health.

The chain links TRBV5-4 to TRBJ1-1; TRBD1 might be the D (6 bases). Germline CDR1 is SGHNT and CDR2 is YYREEE (reference sequence). The CDR3 totals 13 residues. The ends were cut back, 4 bases at V and 8 bases at J, with 15 bases in the middle. CDR3 sequence (DNA): TGTGCCAGCAGCGTGATAGGGGGGGCCGAAGCTTTCTTT. This codes for CASSVIGGAEAFF.

This clone was recorded once. The chain combines TRBV3-1 (or the pseudogene TRBV3-2) with TRBJ1-1; D not certain. The CDR3 is made up of 16 amino acids. Germline CDR1 is LGHDT and CDR2 is YNNKEL (reference sequence). The V gene lost 1 base and the J gene lost 4 bases, with 16 bases spanning the gap. DNA for the CDR3: TGTGCCAGCAGCCAAGTGGTGGGCAAGGGAAGCACTGAAGCTTTCTTT. It is translated as CASSQVVGKGSTEAFF.

The chain carries TRBV12-3 or TRBV12-4 and TRBJ1-2; D possibly corresponds to TRBD1 (5 bases). The germline V and J ends were trimmed by 2 bases and 7 bases, with 11 bases remaining between them. The CDR3 extends over 13 amino acids. This CDR3 reads CASSLRGVGGYTF. CDR3 sequence (DNA): TGTGCCAGCAGTTTAAGGGGTGTGGGTGGCTACACCTTC.

The genes are TRBV12-3 or TRBV12-4 and TRBJ2-7; D possibly corresponds to TRBD2 (5 bases). This CDR3 region has 11 residues. Trimming shortened V by 3 bases and J by 11 bases, and 11 bases separated the two germline ends. The CDR3 region is CASSLDWVKYF. The CDR3 DNA reads as TGTGCCAGCAGTTTGGACTGGGTGAAGTACTTC.

This rearrangement joins TRBV13 to TRBJ1-2; D call uncertain. The V end was cut by 3 bases, the J end by 0 bases, with 11 bases between. Germline V lookup: CDR1 PRHDT, CDR2 FYEKMQ (reference sequence). The CDR3 is 15 residues long. The CDR3 nucleotides are TGTGCCAGCAGCTTTAACGACGGGTCTAACTATGGCTACACCTTC. Its protein is CASSFNDGSNYGYTF.

This clone has only one observation. The chain joins TRBV7-8 to TRBJ1-2; 11 bases are shared with TRBD1. This CDR3 comprises 16 residues. The V segment lost 2 bases and the J segment 3 bases; nucleotides outside the gene matches: 5. Looked up from germline, CDR1 is SGHVS and CDR2 is FQNEAQ. Written as DNA, the CDR3 is TGTGCCAGCAGCTTACCATGGACAGGGGGCGACTATGGCTACACCTTC. Residues: CASSLPWTGGDYGYTF.

The chain has TRBV7-8 and TRBJ2-7; D possibly corresponds to TRBD2 (6 bases). This CDR3 contains 15 residues. Per the germline V gene, CDR1 is SGHVS and CDR2 is FQNEAQ. Trimming stripped 1 base from V and 10 bases from J, with 20 bases between. The CDR3 sequence is CASSLVPAGSVQQYF. CDR3 sequence (DNA): TGTGCCAGCAGCTTAGTCCCGGCGGGATCGGTGCAACAGTACTTC.

The V and J genes are TRBV9 and TRBJ2-3; TRBD2 aligns across 11 bases. Trimming took 5 bases from V and 2 from J; bases not matched to a gene: 10. Germline V CDR1 and CDR2: SGDLS, YYNGEE. This CDR3 is built from 17 residues. CDR3 sequence reads: CASSRTGTSGFTDTQYF. CDR3 nucleotide sequence: TGTGCCAGCAGTCGTACCGGGACTAGCGGATTCACAGATACGCAGTATTTT.

The chain uses TRBV6-5 and TRBJ1-5; 10 bases match TRBD1. Trimming took 4 bases from V and 6 from J; bases not matched to a gene: 6. CDR1 MNHEY and CDR2 SVGAGI come from the germline V gene. The CDR3 sequence is 15 residues long. CDR3 DNA sequence: TGTGCCAGCAGTTCCCGACAGGGGGCTTCTCAGCCCCAGCATTTT. Its protein product is CASSSRQGASQPQHF.

The rearrangement links TRBV7-8 to TRBJ1-2; D ambiguous. The CDR3 loop spans 11 amino acids. Per germline, CDR1 SGHVS and CDR2 FQNEAQ. Trimming shortened V by 8 bases and J by 4 bases, and 8 bases separated the two germline ends. This CDR3 reads CASGFGYGYTF. Here the CDR3 DNA reads TGTGCCAGCGGGTTCGGCTATGGCTACACCTTC.

CDR3 protein: CASSFAMSDRGTGELFF. In DNA, the CDR3 is TGTGCCAGCAGCTTCGCTATGTCCGACAGGGGCACCGGGGAGCTGTTTTTT. The chain links TRBV7-9 to TRBJ2-2, with TRBD1 identical over 8 bases. J was trimmed by 4 bases and V by 3 bases; bases with no gene match: 10. In germline, CDR1 is SEHNR, CDR2 FQNEAQ (reference sequence). The CDR3 loop spans 17 amino acids. Based on the CDR3 plus reference TRBV7-9 and TRBJ2-2, the full variable domain is DTGVSQNPRHKITKRGQNVTFRCDPISEHNRLYWYRQTLGQGPEFLTYFQNEAQLEKSRLLSDRFSAERPKGSFSTLEIQRTEQGDSAMYLCASSFAMSDRGTGELFFGEGSRLTVL.

V and J are TRBV6-1 and TRBJ1-2; 7 bases line up with TRBD1. CDR3 size: 14 residues. V was clipped by 1 base and J by 1 base; unmatched bases: 0. CDR1 and CDR2 (germline): MNHNS, SASEGT. CDR3 DNA: TGTGCCAGCAGTGAAGGACAGGGTAACTATGGCTACACCTTC. Its translation: CASSEGQGNYGYTF.